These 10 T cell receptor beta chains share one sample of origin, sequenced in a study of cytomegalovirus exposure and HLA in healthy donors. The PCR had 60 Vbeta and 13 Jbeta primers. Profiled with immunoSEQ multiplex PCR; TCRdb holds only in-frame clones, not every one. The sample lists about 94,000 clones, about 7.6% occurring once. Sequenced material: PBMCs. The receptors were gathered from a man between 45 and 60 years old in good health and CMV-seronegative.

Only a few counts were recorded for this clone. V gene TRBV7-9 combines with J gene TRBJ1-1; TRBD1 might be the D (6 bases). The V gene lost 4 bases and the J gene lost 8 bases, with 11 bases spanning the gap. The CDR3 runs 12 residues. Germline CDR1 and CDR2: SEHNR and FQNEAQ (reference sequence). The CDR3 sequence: CASSSGQREAFF. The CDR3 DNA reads TGTGCCAGCAGCTCCGGACAGCGAGAAGCTTTCTTT.

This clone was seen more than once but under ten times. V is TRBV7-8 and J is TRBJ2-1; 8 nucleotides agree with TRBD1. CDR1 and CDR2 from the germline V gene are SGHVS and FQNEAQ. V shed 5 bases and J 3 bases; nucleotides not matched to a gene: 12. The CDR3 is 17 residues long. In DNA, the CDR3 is TGTGCCAGCAGCCACCCGGACAGGGACCCTTTCTACAATGAGCAGTTCTTC. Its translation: CASSHPDRDPFYNEQFF.

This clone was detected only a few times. This CDR3 reads CASRLEEQGVTEAFF. CDR3 sequence (DNA): TGCGCCAGCAGGCTTGAAGAACAGGGGGTCACTGAAGCTTTCTTT. The rearrangement links TRBV5-1 to TRBJ1-1; 8 bases match TRBD1. Losses at the gene ends were 5 bases for V and 4 bases for J; bases not matched to a gene: 10. Germline CDR1 and CDR2: SGHRS and YFSETQ. The CDR3 covers 15 residues.

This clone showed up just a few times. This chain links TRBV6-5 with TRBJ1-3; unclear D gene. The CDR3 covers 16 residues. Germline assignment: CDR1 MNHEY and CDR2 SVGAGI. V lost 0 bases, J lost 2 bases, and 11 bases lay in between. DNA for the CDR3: TGTGCCAGCAGTTACTCGGCAGACTCTACTGGAAACACCATATATTTT. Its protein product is CASSYSADSTGNTIYF.

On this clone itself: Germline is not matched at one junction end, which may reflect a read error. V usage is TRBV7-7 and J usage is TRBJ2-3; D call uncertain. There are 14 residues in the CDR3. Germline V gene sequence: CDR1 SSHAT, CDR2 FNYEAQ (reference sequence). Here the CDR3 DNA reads TGTGCTAGCAGTTTGACTCCAGCCCCAGATACGCAGTATTTT. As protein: CASSLTPAPDTQYF.

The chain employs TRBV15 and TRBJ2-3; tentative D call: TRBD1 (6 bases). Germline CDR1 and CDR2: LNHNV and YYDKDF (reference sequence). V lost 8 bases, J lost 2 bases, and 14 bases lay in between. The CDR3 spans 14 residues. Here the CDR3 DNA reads TGTGCCACCTCGGGCAGGGGAAACACAGATACGCAGTATTTT. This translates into CATSGRGNTDTQYF.

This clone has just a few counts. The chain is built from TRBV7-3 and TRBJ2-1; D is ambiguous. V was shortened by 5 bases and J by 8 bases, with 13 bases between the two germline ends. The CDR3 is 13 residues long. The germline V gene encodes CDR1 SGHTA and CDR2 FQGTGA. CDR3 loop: CASSLNSRDEQFF. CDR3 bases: TGTGCCAGCAGCCTGAATTCCCGGGATGAGCAGTTCTTC. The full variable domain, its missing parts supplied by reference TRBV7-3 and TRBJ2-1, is GAGVSQTPSNKVTEKGKYVELRCDPISGHTALYWYRQSLGQGPEFLIYFQGTGAADDSGLPNDRFFAVRPEGSVSTLKIQRTERGDSAVYLCASSLNSRDEQFFGPGTRLTVL.

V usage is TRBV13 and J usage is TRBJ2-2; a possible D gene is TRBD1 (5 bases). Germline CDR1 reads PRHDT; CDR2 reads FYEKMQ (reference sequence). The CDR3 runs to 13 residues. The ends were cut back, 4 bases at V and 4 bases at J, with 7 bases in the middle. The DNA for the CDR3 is TGTGCCAGCAGCTCGGACACCACCGGGGAGCTGTTTTTT. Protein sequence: CASSSDTTGELFF.

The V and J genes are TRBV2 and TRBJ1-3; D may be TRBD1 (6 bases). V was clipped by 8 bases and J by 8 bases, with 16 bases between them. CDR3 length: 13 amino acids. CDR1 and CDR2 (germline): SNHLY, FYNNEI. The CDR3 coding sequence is TGTGCCAGCTCCTGGGCAGGGGCGGACACCATATATTTT. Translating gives CASSWAGADTIYF.

In DNA, the CDR3 is TGTGCCAGCAGCTTACGAGGGATCACAGATACGCAGTATTTT. Its protein is CASSLRGITDTQYF. The V and J genes are TRBV7-9 and TRBJ2-3, with TRBD2 as a possible D gene (5 bases). This CDR3 has 14 residues. V was pared by 2 bases and J by 2 bases, with 8 bases between. Germline CDR1 is SEHNR and CDR2 is FQNEAQ (reference sequence).